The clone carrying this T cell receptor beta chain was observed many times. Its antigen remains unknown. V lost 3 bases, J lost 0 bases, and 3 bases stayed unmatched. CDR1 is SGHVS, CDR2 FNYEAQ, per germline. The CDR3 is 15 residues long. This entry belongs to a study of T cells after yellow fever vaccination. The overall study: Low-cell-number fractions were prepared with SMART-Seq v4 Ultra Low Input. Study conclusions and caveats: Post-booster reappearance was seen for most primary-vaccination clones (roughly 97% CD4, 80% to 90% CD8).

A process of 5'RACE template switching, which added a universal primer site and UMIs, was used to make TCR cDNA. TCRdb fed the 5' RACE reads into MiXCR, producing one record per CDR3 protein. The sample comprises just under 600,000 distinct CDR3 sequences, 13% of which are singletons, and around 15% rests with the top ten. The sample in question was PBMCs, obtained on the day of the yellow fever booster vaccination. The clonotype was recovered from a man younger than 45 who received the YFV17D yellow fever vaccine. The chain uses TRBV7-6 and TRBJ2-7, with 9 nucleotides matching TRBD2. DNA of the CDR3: TGTGCCAGCAGCTTGGGAGCGGGAGGCTCCTACGAGCAGTACTTC. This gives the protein CASSLGAGGSYEQYF.